This T cell receptor (beta chain) was captured by sequencing in a study of T-cell reconstitution after alpha-beta-depleted transplantation in children. This clonotype was picked up a small number of times. Its specificity is not known. Germline V gene data show CDR1 as LGHDT and CDR2 as YNNKEL (reference sequence). With V trimmed by 1 base and J by 2 bases, 5 bases remained unmatched. The CDR3 has 16 amino acids. Unique molecular identifiers tagged the TCRbeta library. Each CDR3 protein is one row after TCRdb ran MiXCR on the PCR reads. The table records roughly 100,000 distinct CDR3 sequences, 4.5% to 7.5% of them present only once. Points from the study as a whole: Alpha-beta T cells present about two months after transplant were reported to originate from several hundred expanded graft clones. By one year post-transplant, T-cell counts and diversity largely arose from T cells that were newly produced. In some patients, recipient T cells and intrathymic progenitors surviving conditioning explained high day-60 diversity.

Specimen: PBMCs, mostly from graft donor cells, collected 60 days after TCRalphabeta/CD19-depleted stem cell transplant. This sequence joins TRBV3-1 and TRBJ2-3; 8 bases fit TRBD2. This clonotype was sampled from a female patient aged 2-9 years who had a stem cell transplant for Fanconi anemia, so the T cells may come from the graft donor. The CDR3: CASSQVAGTTTDTQYF. In DNA form, the CDR3 reads TGTGCCAGCAGCCAAGTAGCGGGGACGACCACAGATACGCAGTATTTT.